This paragraph covers one T cell receptor (beta chain) sequence. What it binds is not known. The record originates from a study of vaccination and CD4 T cells after COVID-19. Study-wide findings and caveats: Convalescent patients' vaccine-specific clones were spike mono-reactive in 304 of 307 cases. Recorded median SARS-CoV-2-reactive clonotype numbers increased from about 20 to 38 without reaching significance.

The Oncomine TCR Beta short-read assay sequenced DNA from cultured CD4+ T cells. Genomic DNA was extracted from cultured CD4+ T cells. TCRdb fed the PCR reads into MiXCR, producing one record per CDR3 protein. The table shows 15,000 to 20,000 distinct CDR3 sequences, with around 30% occurring only once. V lost 5 bases, J lost 2 bases, and 13 bases stayed unmatched. Germline-derived CDR1 and CDR2 are MNHEY and SMNVEV (reference sequence). CDR3 length equals 17 residues. Treatment specified: approximately 11-day PBMC culture with coronavirus spike peptide pools or control peptides (ViraFEST assay). The TCR was taken from a human donor with COVID-19. Material for sequencing was cultured CD4+ T cells from blood. The rearrangement links TRBV27 to TRBJ2-5, with TRBD1 identical over 8 bases. The DNA for the CDR3 is TGTGCCAGCAGTCCACGCGGCGCAGGGGGCCCGCAAGAGACCCAGTACTTC. It codes for CASSPRGAGGPQETQYF.